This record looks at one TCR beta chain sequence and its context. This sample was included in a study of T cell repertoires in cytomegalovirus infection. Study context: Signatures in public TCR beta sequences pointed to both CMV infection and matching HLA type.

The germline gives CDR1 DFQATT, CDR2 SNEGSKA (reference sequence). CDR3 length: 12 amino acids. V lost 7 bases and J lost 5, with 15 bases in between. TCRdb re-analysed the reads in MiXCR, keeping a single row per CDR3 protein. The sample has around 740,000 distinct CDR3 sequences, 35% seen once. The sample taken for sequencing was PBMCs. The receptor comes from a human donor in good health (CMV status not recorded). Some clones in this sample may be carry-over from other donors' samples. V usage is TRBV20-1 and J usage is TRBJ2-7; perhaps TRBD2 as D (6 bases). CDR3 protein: CSGYGGPHEQYF. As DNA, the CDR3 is TGCAGTGGGTACGGGGGACCCCACGAGCAGTACTTC.